What follows are 12 T cell receptor beta chains derived from one specimen sequenced in a study of T cell clonality in common variable immunodeficiency. Method: immunoSEQ multiplex PCR; TCRdb's copy keeps in-frame clones and lacks some. The sample shows under 50,000 clones, none of them appearing just once. Sequenced sample: peripheral blood mononuclear cells. These receptors came from a person aged 18-69 years in good health.

This clone was counted at least ten times. Read sequence stops 3 residues before the CDR3 end, and the germline J gene provides the missing end. V and J are TRBV29-1 and TRBJ2-7; possibly TRBD1 for D (6 bases). The CDR3 is 13 residues long. From germline, CDR1 is SQVTM and CDR2 ANQGSEA. V was cut by 4 bases and J by 3 bases, with 13 bases left in between. The sequenced CDR3 bases are TGCAGCGTTGTAGGGGACACATTCTACGAG. Protein product: CSVVGDTFYE. The complete CDR3 reads CSVVGDTFYEQYF.

This clone was observed at least ten times. The read terminates 3 residues before the CDR3 end, so the remaining end is supplied by the germline J gene. The V gene is TRBV7-8, the J gene TRBJ2-3; a weak D match, TRBD1 (5 bases). The CDR3 is 14 amino acids. The germline V gene has CDR1 SGHVS and CDR2 FQNEAQ. V lost 3 bases, J lost 4 bases, and 11 bases lay in between. CDR3 bases read: TGTGCCAGCAGCTTCTCCAAAGGGGCAGATACG. It translates to CASSFSKGADT. The whole CDR3 protein reads CASSFSKGADTQYF.

This clone was seen at least ten times. Coverage ceases 3 residues before the CDR3 finishes, and the germline J gene fills in the end. The chain employs TRBV19 and TRBJ1-5; 10 nucleotides match TRBD1. Germline values: CDR1 LNHDA, CDR2 SQIVND (reference sequence). This CDR3 is built from 15 residues. V lost 3 bases and J lost 6; bases outside the gene matches: 5. The covered CDR3 bases are TGTGCCAGTAGTATTTGGGACAGGGGCGGTCAGCCC. Residues: CASSIWDRGGQP. The full CDR3 protein reads CASSIWDRGGQPQHF.

In its sample, this clone was seen many times. The CDR3 goes on 3 residues after the read ends, and that part is filled in from the germline J gene. This rearrangement joins TRBV29-1 to TRBJ2-5; tentatively, D is TRBD2 (6 bases). The CDR3 is 15 amino acids. Germline V gene sequence: CDR1 SQVTM, CDR2 ANQGSEA. Trimming removed 0 bases from V and 2 bases from J, with 13 bases in between. The CDR3 reads CSVEDGRTKQETQYF. CDR3 bases read: TGCAGCGTTGAAGATGGTCGGACTAAGCAAGAGACC.

This clone was detected ten times or more. Coverage ceases 3 residues before the CDR3 finishes, and the germline J gene fills in the end. V usage is TRBV10-2 and J usage is TRBJ2-5, with 12 positions matching TRBD2. Germline-derived CDR1 and CDR2 are WSHSY and SAAADI. The trim removed 9 bases at V and 5 bases at J, leaving 10 bases unmatched. There are 15 residues in the CDR3. The sequenced part of the CDR3 DNA is TGCGCCAGTTCCCGGCCTAGCGGGGGGGTGGAGACC. This translates into CASSRPSGGVET. The full-length CDR3 reads as CASSRPSGGVETQYF.

The table lists this clone with many counts. The read ends 3 residues shy of where the CDR3 ends; the end is completed using the germline J gene. The chain joins TRBV11-2 to TRBJ1-6, with 9 bases identical to TRBD1. The CDR3 contains 15 residues. The germline V gene has CDR1 SGHAT and CDR2 FQNNGV. J was trimmed by 9 bases and V by 5 bases; bases with no gene match: 8. The DNA read from the CDR3 is TGTGCCAGCAGCAGAACCGGGACAGGGCTTTCACCC. It is translated as CASSRTGTGLSP. The entire CDR3 reads CASSRTGTGLSPLHF.

This clone was recorded many times. The read ends 3 residues early relative to the CDR3; the germline J gene fills the gap. The rearrangement links TRBV7-9 to TRBJ2-7; TRBD1 agrees at 8 bases. Losses at the gene ends were 6 bases for V and 4 bases for J; bases not matched to a gene: 8. The CDR3 covers 14 residues. The V gene's germline CDR1 is SEHNR and CDR2 FQNEAQ (reference sequence). The DNA read from the CDR3 is TGTGCCAGCAGTACCGACAGGGGAAGTTACGAG. The encoded protein is CASSTDRGSYE. Given in full, the CDR3 is CASSTDRGSYEQYF.

This clone was found many times. The read comes to an end 3 residues before the CDR3 does, leaving the germline J gene to fill in the end. V is TRBV19 and J is TRBJ2-1, with TRBD2 matching over 9 bases. The CDR3 runs to 15 residues. V dropped 10 bases and J dropped 4; count of bases not matched to a gene: 11. Looked up from germline, CDR1 is LNHDA and CDR2 is SQIVND (reference sequence). CDR3 DNA, as far as it was read: TGTGCCACCACCGATGGAAGCGGGGGGTACAATGAG. It codes for CATTDGSGGYNE. The CDR3 as a whole reads CATTDGSGGYNEQFF.

Turning to this clone: The CDR3 is cut off 3 residues early in the read; its end comes from the germline J gene. The chain is built from TRBV6-2 or TRBV6-3 and TRBJ1-2; unclear D gene. Germline loops: CDR1 MNHEY, CDR2 SVGEGT. The CDR3 extends over 11 amino acids. CDR3 DNA, as far as it was read: TGTGCCAGCAGTCCCTCCTACGAC. It specifies CASSPSYD. The complete CDR3 protein is CASSPSYDYTF.

In its sample, this clone was seen many times. The sequence runs out 3 residues before the end of the CDR3; the remainder is reconstructed from the germline J gene. The chain has TRBV2 and TRBJ2-1, with D maybe TRBD1 (6 bases). The ends were cut back, 0 bases at V and 6 bases at J, with 24 bases in the middle. Per the germline V gene, CDR1 is SNHLY and CDR2 is FYNNEI. CDR3 length: 19 residues. CDR3 sequence: CASSEALDETPSRGNEQFF. Partial CDR3 DNA: TGTGCCAGCAGTGAAGCGCTTGACGAGACCCCAAGCAGGGGCAATGAG.

This clone was found a few times. The read comes to an end 3 residues before the CDR3 does, leaving the germline J gene to fill in the end. The rearrangement uses TRBV7-8 and TRBJ1-1; 7 bases are shared with TRBD1. Germline V gene data show CDR1 as SGHVS and CDR2 as FQNEAQ. CDR3 length: 16 residues. The CDR3 DNA, read in part, is TGTGCCAGCAGCTTATTTTCGTTGTTGGGGACAGAGCAA. Amino acid sequence: CASSLFSLLGTEQ. The CDR3 in full is CASSLFSLLGTEQAFF.

This clone was observed at least ten times. Compared with germline, one end of the junction differs, possibly owing to a read error. The read comes to an end 3 residues before the CDR3 does, leaving the germline J gene to fill in the end. The chain combines TRBV4-2 with TRBJ1-6; D is possibly TRBD1 (6 bases). The CDR3 is 18 residues long. Germline V gene lookup returns CDR1 LGHNA and CDR2 YNFKEQ. The CDR3 here is CASSQDLAGGVNNSPLHF. Partial CDR3 DNA: TGCGCCAGCAGCCAAGATCTGGCGGGGGGCGTTAATAATTCACCC.